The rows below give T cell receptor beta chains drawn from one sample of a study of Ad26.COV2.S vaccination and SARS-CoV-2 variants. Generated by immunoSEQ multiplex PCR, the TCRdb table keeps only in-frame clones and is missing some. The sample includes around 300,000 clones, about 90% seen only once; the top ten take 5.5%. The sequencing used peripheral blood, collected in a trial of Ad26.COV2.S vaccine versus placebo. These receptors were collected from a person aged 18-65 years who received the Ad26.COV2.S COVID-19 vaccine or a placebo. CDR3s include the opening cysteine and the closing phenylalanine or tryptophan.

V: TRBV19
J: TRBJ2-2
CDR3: CASRLPGQGNGELFF

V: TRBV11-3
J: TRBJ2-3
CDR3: CASSPWDSGRDRSSTDTQYF

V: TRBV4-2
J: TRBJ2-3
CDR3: CASSQASSSSGGTDTQYF

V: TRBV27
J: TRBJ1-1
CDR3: CASSLASGMNTEAFF

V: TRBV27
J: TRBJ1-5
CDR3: CASSPRDRVAQPQHF

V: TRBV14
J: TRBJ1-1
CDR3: CASRVGTEAFF

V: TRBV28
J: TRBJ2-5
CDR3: CASSFYGTGGETQYF

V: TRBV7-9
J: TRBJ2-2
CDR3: CASRKAGELFF

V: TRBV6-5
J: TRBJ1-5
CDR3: CASSYRSYNQPQHF

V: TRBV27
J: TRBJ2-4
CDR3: CASGEYIQYF

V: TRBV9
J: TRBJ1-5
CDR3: CASSVGSNQPQHF

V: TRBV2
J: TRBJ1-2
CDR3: CATGGRAGYTF

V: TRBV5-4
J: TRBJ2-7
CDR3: CASSLEWGQGLDYQYF

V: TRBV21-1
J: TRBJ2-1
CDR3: CASSKELGSSYNEQFF

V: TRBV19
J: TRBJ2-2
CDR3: CASSMDLGELFF

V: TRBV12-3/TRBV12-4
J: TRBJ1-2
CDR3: CASRSGVYYGYTF

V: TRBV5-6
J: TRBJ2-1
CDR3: CASSLPHGTGGRYNEQFF

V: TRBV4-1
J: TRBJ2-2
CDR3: CASTRGTNTGELFF

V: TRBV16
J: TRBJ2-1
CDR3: CASSQTRWEQFF

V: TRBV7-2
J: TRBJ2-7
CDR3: CASRGGESYEQYF

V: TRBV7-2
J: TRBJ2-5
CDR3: CASSLGLARETQYF

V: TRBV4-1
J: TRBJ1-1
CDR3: CASSQGGGEAFF

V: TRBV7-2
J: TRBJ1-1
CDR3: CASSSGGYTEAFF

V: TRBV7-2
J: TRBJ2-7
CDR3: CASSLSPASSSYEQYF

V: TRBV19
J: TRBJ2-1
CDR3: CASRGVNEQFF

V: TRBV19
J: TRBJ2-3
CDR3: CASRLLGTATDTQYF

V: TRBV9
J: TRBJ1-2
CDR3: CASSVGQGIGYGYTF

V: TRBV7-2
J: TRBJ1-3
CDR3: CASSLTGAGGNTIYF

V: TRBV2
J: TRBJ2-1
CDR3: CAGLPGTFYNEQFF

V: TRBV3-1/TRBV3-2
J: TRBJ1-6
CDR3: CASNGPLNSPLHF

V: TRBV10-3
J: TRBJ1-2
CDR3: CAISESAYGYTF

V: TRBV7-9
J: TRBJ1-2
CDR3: CASIPGDRVNYGYTF

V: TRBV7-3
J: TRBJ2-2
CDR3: CASSFSGRANTGELFF

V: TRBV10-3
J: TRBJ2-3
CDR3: CAISATDTQYF

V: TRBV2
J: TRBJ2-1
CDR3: CASSEGQGYNEQFF

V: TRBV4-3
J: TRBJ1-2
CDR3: CASSQDGLFYGYTF

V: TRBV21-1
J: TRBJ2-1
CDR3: CASLIDFPHNEQFF

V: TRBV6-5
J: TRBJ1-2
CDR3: CASSYDGASGYTF

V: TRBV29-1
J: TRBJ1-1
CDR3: CSVRRDGNEAFF

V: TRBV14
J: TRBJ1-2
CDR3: CASSPLADSYGYTF

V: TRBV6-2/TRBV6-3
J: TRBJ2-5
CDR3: CASSFTGTQETQYF

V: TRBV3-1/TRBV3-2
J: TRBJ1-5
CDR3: CASSQQTGAYSNQPQHF

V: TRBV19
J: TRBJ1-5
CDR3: CASSIRDSNQPQHF

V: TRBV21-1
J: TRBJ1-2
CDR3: CASSKGDEPDRGANGYTF

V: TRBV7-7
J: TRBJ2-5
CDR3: CASSSTGLRQETQYF

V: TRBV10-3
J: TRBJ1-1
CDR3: CAISESTGAAEAFF

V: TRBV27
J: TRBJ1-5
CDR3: CASRMAGGSNQPQHF

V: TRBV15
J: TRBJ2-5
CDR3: CATSRASPLQETQYF

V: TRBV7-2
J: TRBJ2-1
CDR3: CASSWSTSGGQNEQFF

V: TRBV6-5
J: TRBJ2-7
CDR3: CASRQGHYEQYF

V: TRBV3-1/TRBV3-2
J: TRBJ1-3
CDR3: CASSPRTRMSSGNTIYF

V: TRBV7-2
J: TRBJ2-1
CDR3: CASRTTQGPNNEQFF

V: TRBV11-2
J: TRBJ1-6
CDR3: CASSHTAAGSSYNSPLHF